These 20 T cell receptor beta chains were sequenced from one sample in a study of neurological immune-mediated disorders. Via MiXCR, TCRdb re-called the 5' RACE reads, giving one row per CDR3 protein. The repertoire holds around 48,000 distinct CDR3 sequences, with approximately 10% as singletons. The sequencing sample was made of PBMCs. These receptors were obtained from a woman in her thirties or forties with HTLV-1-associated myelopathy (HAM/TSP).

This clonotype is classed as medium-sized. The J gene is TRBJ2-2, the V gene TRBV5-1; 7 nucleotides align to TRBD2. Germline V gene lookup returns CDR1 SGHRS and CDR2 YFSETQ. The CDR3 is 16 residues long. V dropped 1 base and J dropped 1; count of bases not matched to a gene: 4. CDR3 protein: CASSLQIAGNTGELFF. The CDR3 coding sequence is TGCGCCAGCAGCTTGCAAATAGCGGGGAACACCGGGGAGCTGTTTTTT.

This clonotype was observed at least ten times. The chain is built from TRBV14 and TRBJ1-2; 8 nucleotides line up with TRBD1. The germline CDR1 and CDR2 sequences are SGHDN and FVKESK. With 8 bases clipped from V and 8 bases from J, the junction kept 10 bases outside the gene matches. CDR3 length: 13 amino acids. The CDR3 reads CASGKTGDGGYTF. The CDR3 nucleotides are TGTGCCAGCGGCAAGACAGGGGATGGGGGCTACACCTTC.

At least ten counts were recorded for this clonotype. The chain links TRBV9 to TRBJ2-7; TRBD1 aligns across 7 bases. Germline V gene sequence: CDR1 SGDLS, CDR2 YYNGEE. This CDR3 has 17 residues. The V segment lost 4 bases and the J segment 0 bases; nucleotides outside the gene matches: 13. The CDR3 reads CASSTDGPGQPSYEQYF. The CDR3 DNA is TGTGCCAGCAGCACCGACGGTCCGGGACAGCCCTCCTACGAGCAGTACTTC.

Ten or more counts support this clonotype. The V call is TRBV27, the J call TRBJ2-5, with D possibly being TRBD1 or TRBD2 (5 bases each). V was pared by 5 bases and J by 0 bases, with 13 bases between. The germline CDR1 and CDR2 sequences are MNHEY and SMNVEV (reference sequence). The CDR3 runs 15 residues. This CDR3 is CASSAGTAYQETQYF. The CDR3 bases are TGTGCCAGCAGTGCCGGGACCGCGTACCAAGAGACCCAGTACTTC.

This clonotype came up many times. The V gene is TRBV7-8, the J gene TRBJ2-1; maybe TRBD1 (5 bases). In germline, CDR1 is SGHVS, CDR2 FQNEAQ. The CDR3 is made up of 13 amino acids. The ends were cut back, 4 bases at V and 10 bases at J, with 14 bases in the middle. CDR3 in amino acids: CASSSTRVNEQFF. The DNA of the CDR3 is TGTGCCAGCAGCTCTACCAGGGTTAACGAGCAGTTCTTC.

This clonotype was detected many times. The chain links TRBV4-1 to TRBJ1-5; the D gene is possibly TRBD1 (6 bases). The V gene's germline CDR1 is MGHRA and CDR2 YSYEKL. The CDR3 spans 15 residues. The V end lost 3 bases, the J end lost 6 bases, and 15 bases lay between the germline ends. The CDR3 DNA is TGCGCCAGCAGCCAGACCGGGGGCGAGGGTCAGCCCCAGCATTTT. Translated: CASSQTGGEGQPQHF.

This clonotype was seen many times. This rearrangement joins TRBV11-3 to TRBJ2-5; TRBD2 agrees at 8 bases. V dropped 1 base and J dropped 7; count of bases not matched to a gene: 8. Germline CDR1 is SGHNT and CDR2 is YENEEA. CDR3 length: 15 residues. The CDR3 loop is CASSLGGGGLGTQYF. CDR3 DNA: TGTGCCAGCAGCTTAGGAGGCGGGGGGCTCGGGACCCAGTACTTC. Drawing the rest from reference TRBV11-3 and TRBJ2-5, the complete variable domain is EAGVVQSPRYKIIEKKQPVAFWCNPISGHNTLYWYLQNLGQGPELLIRYENEEAVDDSQLPKDRFSAERLKGVDSTLKIQPAELGDSAVYLCASSLGGGGLGTQYFGPGTRLLVL.

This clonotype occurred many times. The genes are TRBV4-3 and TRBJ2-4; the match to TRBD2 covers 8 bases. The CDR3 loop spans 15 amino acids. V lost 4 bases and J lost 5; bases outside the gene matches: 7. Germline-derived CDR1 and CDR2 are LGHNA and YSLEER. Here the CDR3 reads CASSRRPGGENIQYF. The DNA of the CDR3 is TGCGCCAGCAGCCGCCGCCCGGGGGGGGAAAACATTCAGTACTTC.

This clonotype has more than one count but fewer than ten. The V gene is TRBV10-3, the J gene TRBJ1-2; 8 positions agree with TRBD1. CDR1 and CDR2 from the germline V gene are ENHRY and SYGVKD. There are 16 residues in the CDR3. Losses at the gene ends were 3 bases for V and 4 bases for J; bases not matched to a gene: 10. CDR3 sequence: CAISDLKTGEVYGYTF. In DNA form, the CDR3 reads TGTGCCATCAGTGACCTGAAGACAGGGGAGGTCTATGGCTACACCTTC.

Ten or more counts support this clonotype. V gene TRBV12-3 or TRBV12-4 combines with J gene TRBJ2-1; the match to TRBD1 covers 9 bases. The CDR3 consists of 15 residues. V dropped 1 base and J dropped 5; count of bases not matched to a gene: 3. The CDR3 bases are TGTGCCAGCAGTTTAGGACAGGGGGTCAACAATGAGCAGTTCTTC. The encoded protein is CASSLGQGVNNEQFF.

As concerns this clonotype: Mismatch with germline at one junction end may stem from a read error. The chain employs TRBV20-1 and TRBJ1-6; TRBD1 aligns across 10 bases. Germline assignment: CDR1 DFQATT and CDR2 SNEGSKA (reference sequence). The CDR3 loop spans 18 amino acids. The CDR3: CSARPGQGMASDNSPLHF. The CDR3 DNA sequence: TGCAGTGCTAGGCCGGGACAGGGGATGGCCTCCGATAATTCACCCCTCCACTTT.

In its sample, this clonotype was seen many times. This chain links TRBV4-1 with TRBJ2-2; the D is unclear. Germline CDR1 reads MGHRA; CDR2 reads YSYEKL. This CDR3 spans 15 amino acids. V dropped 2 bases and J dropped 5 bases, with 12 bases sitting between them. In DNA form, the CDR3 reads TGCGCCAGCAGCCAAAAACTGGACGGAACCGGGGAGCTGTTTTTT. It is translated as CASSQKLDGTGELFF.

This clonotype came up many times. CDR3 DNA: TGCGCCAGCAGCCCAAGACTAGCTGGTTACACAGATACGCAGTATTTT. Translated: CASSPRLAGYTDTQYF. The gene calls are TRBV5-1 and TRBJ2-3; 7 positions match TRBD2. V gave up 4 bases and J gave up 2 bases; unmatched junction bases: 10. The CDR3 covers 16 residues. The V gene's germline CDR1 is SGHRS and CDR2 YFSETQ.

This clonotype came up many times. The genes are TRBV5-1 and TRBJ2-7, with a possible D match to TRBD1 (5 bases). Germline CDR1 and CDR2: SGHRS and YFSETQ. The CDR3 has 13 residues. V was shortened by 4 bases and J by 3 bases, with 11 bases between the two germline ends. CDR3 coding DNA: TGCGCCAGCAGCACAGGACCGAACTACGAGCAGTACTTC. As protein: CASSTGPNYEQYF.

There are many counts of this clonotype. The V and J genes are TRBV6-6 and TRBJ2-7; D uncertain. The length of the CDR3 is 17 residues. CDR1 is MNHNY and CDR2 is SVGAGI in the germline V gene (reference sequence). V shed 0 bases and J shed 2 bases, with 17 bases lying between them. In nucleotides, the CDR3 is TGTGCCAGCAGTTACTCGGCTTTCAGGCAGGATACCTACGAGCAGTACTTC. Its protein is CASSYSAFRQDTYEQYF.

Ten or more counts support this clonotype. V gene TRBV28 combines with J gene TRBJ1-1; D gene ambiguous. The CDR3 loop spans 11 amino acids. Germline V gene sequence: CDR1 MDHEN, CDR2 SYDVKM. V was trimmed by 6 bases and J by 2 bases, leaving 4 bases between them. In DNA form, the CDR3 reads TGTGCCAGCAGGCTAAACACTGAAGCTTTCTTT. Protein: CASRLNTEAFF.

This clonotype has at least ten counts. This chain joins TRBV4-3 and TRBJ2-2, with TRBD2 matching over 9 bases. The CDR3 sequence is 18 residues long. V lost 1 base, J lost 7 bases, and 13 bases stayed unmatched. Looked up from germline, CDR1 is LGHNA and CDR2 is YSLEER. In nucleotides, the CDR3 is TGCGCCAGCAGCCAAGGAACAGCGGGAGGCCTTGGGGGCGGGGAGCTGTTTTTT. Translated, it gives CASSQGTAGGLGGGELFF.

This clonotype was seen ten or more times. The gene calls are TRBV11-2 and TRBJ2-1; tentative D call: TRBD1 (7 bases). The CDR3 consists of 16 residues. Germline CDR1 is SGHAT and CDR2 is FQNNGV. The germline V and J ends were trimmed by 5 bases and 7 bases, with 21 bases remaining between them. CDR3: CASSNQGGFLVNEQFF. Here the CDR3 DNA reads TGTGCCAGCAGCAACCAGGGGGGCTTTTTGGTTAATGAGCAGTTCTTC.

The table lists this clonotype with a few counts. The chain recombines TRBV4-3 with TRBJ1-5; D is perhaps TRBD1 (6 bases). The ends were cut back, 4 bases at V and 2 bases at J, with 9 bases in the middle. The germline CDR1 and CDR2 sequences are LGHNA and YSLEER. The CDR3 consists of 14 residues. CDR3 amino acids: CASSPDSGNQPQHF. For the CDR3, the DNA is TGCGCCAGCAGCCCGGACAGTGGCAATCAGCCCCAGCATTTT.

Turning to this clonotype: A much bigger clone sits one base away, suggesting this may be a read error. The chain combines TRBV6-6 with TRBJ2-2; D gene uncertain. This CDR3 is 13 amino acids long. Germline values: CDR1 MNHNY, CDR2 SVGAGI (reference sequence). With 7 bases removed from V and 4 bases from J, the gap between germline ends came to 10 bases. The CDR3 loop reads CASNSGITGELFF. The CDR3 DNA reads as TGTGCCAGCAACAGTGGTATCACCGGGGAGCTGTTTTTT.